The following is a T cell receptor beta chain sequence with its context. Its antigen remains unidentified. The data were obtained in a study of beta chain features in type 1 diabetes. cDNA synthesis used the whole RNA isolate, giving expressed TCRB sequences. Regulatory, naive and central memory T cell samples averaged approximately 3.4 million reads. Produced via immunoSEQ multiplex PCR; TCRdb's table is partial and in-frame only. Among some 660,000 clones listed, about an eighth were seen once. Trimming took 5 bases from V and 5 from J, leaving 9 bases between them. Germline values: CDR1 MNHNY, CDR2 SVGAGI (reference sequence). The CDR3 has 12 amino acids. It was via CD45RO/CCR7/CD25/CD127/CD95/CD27 that CD4+ naive, central memory, regulatory and stem cell-like memory cells were sorted. General study points: Naive, central memory and Treg TCRB repertoires appeared more alike in patients than in healthy donors. Whatever favoring of shorter templates PCR might show would apply equally to patients and controls. Patients with Type 1 diabetes showed moderately but significantly shorter TCRB CDR3s in all four CD4+ subsets.

The chain joins TRBV6-6 to TRBJ1-2; D is unclear. The source is a man aged 18-30 years with type 1 diabetes. Sequenced: naive CD4+ T cells from blood. Here the CDR3 reads CASSAQEYGYTF. CDR3 in DNA: TGTGCCAGCAGTGCTCAGGAGTATGGCTACACCTTC.